This T cell receptor beta chain was documented in a study of STAT5B mutations in CD4+ large granular lymphocyte leukemia. Sequencing was at survey level. Measured with immunoSEQ multiplex PCR; TCRdb has only the in-frame clones, and not every one. The sample carries fewer than 40,000 clones, more than 65% recorded once. The receptor was derived from a human donor in good health. Input material: CD4+ T cells from blood buffy coats.

CDR3 DNA: TGTGCCAGCAGCTTAGGGGGGGCGACAGTTAACACCGGGGAGCTGTTTTTT. Translating it yields CASSLGGATVNTGELFF. This chain joins TRBV7-6 and TRBJ2-2; D possibly matches TRBD1 or TRBD2 (6 bases each). This CDR3 comprises 17 residues. Trimming stripped 1 base from V and 2 bases from J, with 14 bases between. CDR1 and CDR2 from the germline V gene are SGHVS and FNYEAQ.